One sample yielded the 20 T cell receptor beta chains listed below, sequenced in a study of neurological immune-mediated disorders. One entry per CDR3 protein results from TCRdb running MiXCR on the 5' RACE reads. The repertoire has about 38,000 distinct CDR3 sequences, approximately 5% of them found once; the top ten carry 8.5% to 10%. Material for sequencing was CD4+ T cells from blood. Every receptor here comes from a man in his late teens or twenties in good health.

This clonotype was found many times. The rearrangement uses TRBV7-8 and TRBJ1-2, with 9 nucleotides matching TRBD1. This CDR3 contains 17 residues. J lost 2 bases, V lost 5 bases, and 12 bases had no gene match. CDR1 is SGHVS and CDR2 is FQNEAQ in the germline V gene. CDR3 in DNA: TGTGCCAGCAGCCCAGGAAGGGACAGGGAATTGAACTATGGCTACACCTTC. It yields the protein CASSPGRDRELNYGYTF.

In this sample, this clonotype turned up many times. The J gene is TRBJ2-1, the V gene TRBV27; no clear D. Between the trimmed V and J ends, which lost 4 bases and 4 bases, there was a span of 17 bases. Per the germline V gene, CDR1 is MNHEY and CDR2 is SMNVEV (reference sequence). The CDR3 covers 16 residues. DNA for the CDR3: TGTGCCAGCAGTTCTCCCCTCCATTCCTCATACAATGAGCAGTTCTTC. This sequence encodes CASSSPLHSSYNEQFF.

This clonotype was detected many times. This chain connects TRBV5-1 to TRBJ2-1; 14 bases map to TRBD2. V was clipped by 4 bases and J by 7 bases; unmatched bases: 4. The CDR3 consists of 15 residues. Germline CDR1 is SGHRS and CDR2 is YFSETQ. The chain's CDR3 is CASSPRLAGGNEQFF. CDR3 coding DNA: TGCGCCAGCAGCCCACGACTAGCGGGGGGGAATGAGCAGTTCTTC.

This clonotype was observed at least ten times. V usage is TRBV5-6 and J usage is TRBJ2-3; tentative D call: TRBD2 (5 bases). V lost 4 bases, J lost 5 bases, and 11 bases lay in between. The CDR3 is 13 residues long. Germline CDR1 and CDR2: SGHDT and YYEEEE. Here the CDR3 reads CASSRRGGDTQYF. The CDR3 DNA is TGTGCCAGCAGCCGACGAGGAGGAGATACGCAGTATTTT.

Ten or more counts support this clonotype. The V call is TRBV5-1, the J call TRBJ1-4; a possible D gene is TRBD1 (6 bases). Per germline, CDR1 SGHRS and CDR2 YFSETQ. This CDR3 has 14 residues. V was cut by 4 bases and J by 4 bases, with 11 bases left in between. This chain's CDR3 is CASSPRTDNEKLFF. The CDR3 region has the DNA TGCGCCAGCAGCCCGAGGACAGATAATGAAAAACTGTTTTTT.

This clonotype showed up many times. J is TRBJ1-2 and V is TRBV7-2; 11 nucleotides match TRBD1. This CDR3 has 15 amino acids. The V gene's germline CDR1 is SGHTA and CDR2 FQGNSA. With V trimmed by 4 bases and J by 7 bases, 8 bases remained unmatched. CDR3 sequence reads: CASSSRTGGSGGYTF. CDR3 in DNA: TGTGCCAGCAGCTCGCGGACAGGGGGCTCGGGTGGCTACACCTTC.

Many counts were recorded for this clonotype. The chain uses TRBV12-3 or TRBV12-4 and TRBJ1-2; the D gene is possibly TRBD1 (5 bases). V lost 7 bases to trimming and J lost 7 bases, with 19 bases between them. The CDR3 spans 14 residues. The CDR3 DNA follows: TGTGCCAGCACCCTGTTAGGGGCTGGAAGTGGCTACACCTTC. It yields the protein CASTLLGAGSGYTF.

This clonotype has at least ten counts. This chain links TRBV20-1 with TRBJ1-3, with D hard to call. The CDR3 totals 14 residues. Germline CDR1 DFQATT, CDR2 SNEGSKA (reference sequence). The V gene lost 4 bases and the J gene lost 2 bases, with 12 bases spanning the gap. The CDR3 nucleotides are TGCAGTGCTACCCCTCTGGGCGCTGGAAACACCATATATTTT. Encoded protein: CSATPLGAGNTIYF.

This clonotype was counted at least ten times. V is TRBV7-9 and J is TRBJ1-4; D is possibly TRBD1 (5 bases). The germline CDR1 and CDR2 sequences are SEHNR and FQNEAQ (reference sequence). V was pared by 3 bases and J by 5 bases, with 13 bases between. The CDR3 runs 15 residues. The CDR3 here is CASSFAGTDNEKLFF. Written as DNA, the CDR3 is TGTGCCAGCAGCTTCGCCGGGACGGACAATGAAAAACTGTTTTTT.

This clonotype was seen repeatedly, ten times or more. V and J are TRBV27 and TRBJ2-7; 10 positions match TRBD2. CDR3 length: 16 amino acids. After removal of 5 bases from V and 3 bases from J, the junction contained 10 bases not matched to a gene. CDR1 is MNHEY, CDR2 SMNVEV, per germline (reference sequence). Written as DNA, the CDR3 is TGTGCCAGCAGTGGGGCGATAGCGGGGGGCAACTACGAGCAGTACTTC. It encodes CASSGAIAGGNYEQYF.

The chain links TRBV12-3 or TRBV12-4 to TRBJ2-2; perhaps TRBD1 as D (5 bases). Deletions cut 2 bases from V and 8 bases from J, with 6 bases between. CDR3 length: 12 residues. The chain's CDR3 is CASSLKGGELFF. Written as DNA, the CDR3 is TGTGCCAGCAGTTTAAAGGGGGGGGAGCTGTTTTTT.

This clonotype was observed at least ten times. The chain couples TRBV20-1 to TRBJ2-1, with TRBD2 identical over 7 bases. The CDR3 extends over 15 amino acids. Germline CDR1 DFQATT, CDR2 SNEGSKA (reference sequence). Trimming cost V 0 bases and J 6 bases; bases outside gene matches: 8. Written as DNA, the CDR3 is TGCAGTGCTAGAGATTTTGGGGGGGGAAGCAATGAGCAGTTCTTC. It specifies CSARDFGGGSNEQFF.

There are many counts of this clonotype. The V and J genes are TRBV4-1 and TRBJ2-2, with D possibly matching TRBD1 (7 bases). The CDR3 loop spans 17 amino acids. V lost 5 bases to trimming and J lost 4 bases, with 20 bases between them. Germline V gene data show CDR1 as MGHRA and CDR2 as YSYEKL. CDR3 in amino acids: CASSWPPGGPGTGELFF. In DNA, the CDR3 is TGCGCCAGCAGCTGGCCCCCAGGGGGGCCTGGCACCGGGGAGCTGTTTTTT.

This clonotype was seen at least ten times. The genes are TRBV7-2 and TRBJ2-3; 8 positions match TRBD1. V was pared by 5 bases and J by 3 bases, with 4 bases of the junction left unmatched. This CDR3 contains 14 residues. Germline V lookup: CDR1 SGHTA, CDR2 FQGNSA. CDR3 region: CASSKNRGTDTQYF. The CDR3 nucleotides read TGTGCCAGCAGCAAAAACAGGGGGACAGATACGCAGTATTTT.

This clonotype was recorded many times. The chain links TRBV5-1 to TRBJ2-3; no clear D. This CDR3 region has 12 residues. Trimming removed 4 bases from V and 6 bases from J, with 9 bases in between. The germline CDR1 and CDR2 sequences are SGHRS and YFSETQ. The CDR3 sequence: CASSRSTDTQYF. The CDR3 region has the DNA TGCGCCAGCAGCAGGAGTACGGATACGCAGTATTTT.

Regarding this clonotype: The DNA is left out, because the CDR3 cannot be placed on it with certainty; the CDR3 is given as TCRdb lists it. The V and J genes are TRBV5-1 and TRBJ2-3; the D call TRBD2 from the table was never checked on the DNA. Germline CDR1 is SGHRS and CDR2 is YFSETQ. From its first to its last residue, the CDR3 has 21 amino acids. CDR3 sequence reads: CASSFYICSARDAGATDTQYF.

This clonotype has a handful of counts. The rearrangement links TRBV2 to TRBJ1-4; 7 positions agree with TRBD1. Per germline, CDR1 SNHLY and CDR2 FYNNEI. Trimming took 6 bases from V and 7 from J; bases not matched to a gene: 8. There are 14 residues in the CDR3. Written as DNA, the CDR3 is TGTGCCAGCAGGGCGACAGGGCAGGCTGAAAAACTGTTTTTT. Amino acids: CASRATGQAEKLFF.

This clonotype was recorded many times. CDR3 protein: CASNSQGDPSVGDYTF. As DNA, the CDR3 is TGTGCCAGCAATTCACAGGGGGATCCTTCGGTGGGGGACTACACCTTC. The rearrangement joins TRBV6-2 or TRBV6-3 to TRBJ1-2, with 8 bases matching TRBD1. With 7 bases clipped from V and 10 bases from J, the junction kept 20 bases outside the gene matches. The CDR3 consists of 16 residues. Germline-derived CDR1 and CDR2 are MNHEY and SVGEGT.

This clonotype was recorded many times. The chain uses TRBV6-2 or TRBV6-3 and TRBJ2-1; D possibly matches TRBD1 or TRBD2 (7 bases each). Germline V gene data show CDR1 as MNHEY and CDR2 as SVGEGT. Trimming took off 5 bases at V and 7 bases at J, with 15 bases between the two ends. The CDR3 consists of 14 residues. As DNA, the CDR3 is TGTGCCAGCAGTCGGGCAGGGGGAGGGAATGAGCAGTTCTTC. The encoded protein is CASSRAGGGNEQFF.

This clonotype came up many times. The CDR3 spells CASGHFGTANYEQYF. CDR3 coding DNA: TGCGCCAGCGGTCATTTCGGGACAGCTAATTACGAGCAGTACTTC. This chain uses TRBV5-1 with TRBJ2-7; 7 nucleotides agree with TRBD1. The CDR3 length is 15 residues. The germline gives CDR1 SGHRS, CDR2 YFSETQ. V shed 7 bases, J shed 4 bases, and the junction held 14 bases outside the gene matches.